This T cell receptor beta chain was profiled in a study of beta chain features in type 1 diabetes. The isolated RNA, all of it, was reverse transcribed, so expressed TCRB transcripts were what got sequenced. Some clones are missing from TCRdb's copy, which holds only in-frame ones; the method was immunoSEQ multiplex PCR. The table records a few hundred thousand clones, about 26% of them present only once. V lost 6 bases and J lost 7, with 13 bases in between. The CDR3 has 12 amino acids. Germline CDR1 reads WSHSY; CDR2 reads SAAADI. Isolation of CD4+ naive, central memory, regulatory and stem cell-like memory cells was achieved by sorting via CD45RO/CCR7/CD25/CD127/CD95/CD27.

The material sequenced was central memory CD4+ T cells from blood. This sequence was found in a man aged 25 to 40 in good health. The chain combines TRBV10-2 with TRBJ2-7; perhaps D is TRBD1 or TRBD2 (5 bases each). The CDR3 region has the DNA TGCGCCAGCAGGGGACCCCAAAGGGAGCAGTACTTC. Its protein product is CASRGPQREQYF.